This TCR beta chain was observed in a study of T-cell memory formation after mild COVID-19. Notes on this clonotype: Its antigen is unidentified.

V lost 5 bases to trimming and J lost 6 bases; unmatched junction nucleotides: 5. This CDR3 contains 13 residues. Looked up from germline, CDR1 is SGHTA and CDR2 is FQGNSA. Study observations and caveats: The authors left the SARS-CoV-2 specificity of second-wave clones peaking on day 37 unconfirmed. Cross-reactive memory seemingly joined, as some responding clones were found in pre-infection memory. Largely, contracting CD4+ clones fell within CM and EM, and contracting CD8+ clones within EMRA. Later expanders leaned CD4+, whereas clones that contracted between day 15 and 85 were balanced CD4/CD8.

TCRdb re-analysed the 5' RACE reads in MiXCR, keeping a single row per CDR3 protein. The profile shows 13,000 or so distinct CDR3 sequences, around 12% of them singletons. The receptor comes from an adult woman who had mild COVID-19 (a few samples of this study predate the infection). Cell type and time point are not known. The chain has TRBV7-2 and TRBJ2-3; 7 bases map to TRBD1. The sample comprised PBMCs or a T cell subset sorted from them (not recorded which). CDR3 nucleotide sequence: TGTGCCAGCAGCAGACTGACAGGGGATACGCAGTATTTT. Translated: CASSRLTGDTQYF.